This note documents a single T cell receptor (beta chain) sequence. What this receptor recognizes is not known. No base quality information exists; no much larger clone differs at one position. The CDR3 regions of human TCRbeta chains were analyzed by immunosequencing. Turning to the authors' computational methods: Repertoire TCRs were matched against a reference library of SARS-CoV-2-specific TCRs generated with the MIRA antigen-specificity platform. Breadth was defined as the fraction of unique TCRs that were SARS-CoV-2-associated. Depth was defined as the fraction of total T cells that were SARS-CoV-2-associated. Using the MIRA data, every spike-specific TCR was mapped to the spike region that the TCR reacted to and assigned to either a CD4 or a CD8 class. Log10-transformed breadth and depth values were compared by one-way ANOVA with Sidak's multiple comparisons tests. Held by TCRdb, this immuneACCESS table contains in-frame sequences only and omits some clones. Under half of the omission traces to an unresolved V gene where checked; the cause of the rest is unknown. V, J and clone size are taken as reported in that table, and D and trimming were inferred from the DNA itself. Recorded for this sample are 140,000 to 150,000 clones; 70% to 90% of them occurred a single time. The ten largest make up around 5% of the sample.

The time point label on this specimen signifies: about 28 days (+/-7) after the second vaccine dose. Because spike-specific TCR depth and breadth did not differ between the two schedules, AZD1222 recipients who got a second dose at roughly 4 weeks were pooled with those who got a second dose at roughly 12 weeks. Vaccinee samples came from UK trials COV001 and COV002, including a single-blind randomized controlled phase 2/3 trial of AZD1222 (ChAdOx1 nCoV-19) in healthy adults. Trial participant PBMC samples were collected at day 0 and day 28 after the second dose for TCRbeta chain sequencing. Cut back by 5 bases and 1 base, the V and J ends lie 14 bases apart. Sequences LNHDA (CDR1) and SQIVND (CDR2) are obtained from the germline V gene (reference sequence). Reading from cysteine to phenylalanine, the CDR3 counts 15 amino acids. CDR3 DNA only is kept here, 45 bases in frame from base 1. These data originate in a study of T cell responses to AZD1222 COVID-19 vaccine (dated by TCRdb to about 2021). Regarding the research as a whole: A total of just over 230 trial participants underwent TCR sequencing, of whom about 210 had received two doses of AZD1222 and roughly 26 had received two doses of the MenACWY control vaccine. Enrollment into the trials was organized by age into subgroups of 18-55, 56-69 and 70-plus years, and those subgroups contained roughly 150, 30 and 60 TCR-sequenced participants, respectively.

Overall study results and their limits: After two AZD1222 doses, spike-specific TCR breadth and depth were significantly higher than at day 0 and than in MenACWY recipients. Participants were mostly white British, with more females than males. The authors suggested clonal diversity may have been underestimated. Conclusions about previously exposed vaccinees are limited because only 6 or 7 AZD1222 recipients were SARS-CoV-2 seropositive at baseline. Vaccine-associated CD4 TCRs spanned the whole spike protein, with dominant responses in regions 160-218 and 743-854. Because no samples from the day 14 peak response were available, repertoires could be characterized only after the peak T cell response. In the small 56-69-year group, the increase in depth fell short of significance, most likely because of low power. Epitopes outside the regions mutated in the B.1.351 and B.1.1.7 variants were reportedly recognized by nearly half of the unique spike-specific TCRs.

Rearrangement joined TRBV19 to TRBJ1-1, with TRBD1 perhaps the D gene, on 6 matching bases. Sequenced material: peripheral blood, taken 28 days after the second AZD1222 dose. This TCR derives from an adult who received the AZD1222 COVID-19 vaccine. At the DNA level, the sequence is TGTGCCAGTAGTCAAGGGGGACATACGAACACTGAAGCTTTCTTT. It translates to CASSQGGHTNTEAFF.